The source of this T cell receptor beta chain is a study of PD-1 blockade in classical Hodgkin lymphoma. On this clone: Its specificity is unknown.

The V gene's germline CDR1 is ENHRY and CDR2 SYGVKD. With 9 bases removed from V and 4 bases from J, the gap between germline ends came to 10 bases. The CDR3 is made up of 13 amino acids. Study conclusions and caveats: There remain no defined causes for the repertoire differences, which possibly reflect disease activity or prior therapy. Relapsed/refractory patients reportedly had the lowest baseline TCR diversity, below newly diagnosed patients, who were below healthy donors.

With no exception, relapse followed autologous stem cell transplantation in all patients, and brentuximab vedotin exposure varied. Purified CD4+ T cells were obtained from thawed PBMCs through magnetic negative selection. Assay used: immunoSEQ multiplex PCR; TCRdb lists only in-frame clones, some missing. Among about 7,500 clones, about nine tenths were seen once, and the ten largest hold around 1.8%. The specimen was CD4+ T cells from blood, collected at baseline. This clonotype originated in a human donor with classical Hodgkin lymphoma. The chain has TRBV10-3 and TRBJ2-6, with unresolved D. The CDR3 sequence is CAISPAGANVLTF. In DNA form, the CDR3 reads TGTGCCATTAGCCCAGCCGGGGCCAACGTCCTGACTTTC.